The clone carrying this T cell receptor beta chain was recorded many times. This record comes from a study of blood T cell repertoires in COVID-19. On the study more broadly: Researchers got acute and convalescent COVID-19 samples from the United States, Italy and Spain. T cells, B-cell-depleted T cells, or PBMCs provided the cDNA or gDNA that served as material.

The CDR3 is 18 amino acids. Germline CDR1 is SNHLY and CDR2 is FYNNEI. V shed 4 bases and J 6 bases; nucleotides not matched to a gene: 15. In the original workflow: Amplifying reference gene primers gave estimates of nucleated cell counts. Here immunoSEQ multiplex PCR was the method, and the copy in TCRdb shows in-frame clones only, minus some. V, J and clone size reflect that table, while D and trimming were determined from the DNA. Found here are some 180,000 clones, about four fifths of them singletons; the top ten hold about 11%. Followed longitudinally, the Seattle patients had been enrolled during active infection.

The J gene is TRBJ1-5, the V gene TRBV2; 10 nucleotides agree with TRBD1. The sample consisted of peripheral blood. The sequence derives from a woman in her 40s with COVID-19, enrolled during active disease. CDR3 residues: CASSVPGQGSPFGQPQHF. CDR3 in DNA: TGTGCCAGCAGTGTTCCGGGACAGGGGTCCCCGTTTGGTCAGCCCCAGCATTTT. The full variable domain, completed using reference TRBV2 and TRBJ1-5, is EPEVTQTPSHQVTQMGQEVILRCVPISNHLYFYWYRQILGQKVEFLVSFYNNEISEKSEIFDDQFSVERPDGSNFTLKIRSTKLEDSAMYFCASSVPGQGSPFGQPQHFGDGTRLSIL.